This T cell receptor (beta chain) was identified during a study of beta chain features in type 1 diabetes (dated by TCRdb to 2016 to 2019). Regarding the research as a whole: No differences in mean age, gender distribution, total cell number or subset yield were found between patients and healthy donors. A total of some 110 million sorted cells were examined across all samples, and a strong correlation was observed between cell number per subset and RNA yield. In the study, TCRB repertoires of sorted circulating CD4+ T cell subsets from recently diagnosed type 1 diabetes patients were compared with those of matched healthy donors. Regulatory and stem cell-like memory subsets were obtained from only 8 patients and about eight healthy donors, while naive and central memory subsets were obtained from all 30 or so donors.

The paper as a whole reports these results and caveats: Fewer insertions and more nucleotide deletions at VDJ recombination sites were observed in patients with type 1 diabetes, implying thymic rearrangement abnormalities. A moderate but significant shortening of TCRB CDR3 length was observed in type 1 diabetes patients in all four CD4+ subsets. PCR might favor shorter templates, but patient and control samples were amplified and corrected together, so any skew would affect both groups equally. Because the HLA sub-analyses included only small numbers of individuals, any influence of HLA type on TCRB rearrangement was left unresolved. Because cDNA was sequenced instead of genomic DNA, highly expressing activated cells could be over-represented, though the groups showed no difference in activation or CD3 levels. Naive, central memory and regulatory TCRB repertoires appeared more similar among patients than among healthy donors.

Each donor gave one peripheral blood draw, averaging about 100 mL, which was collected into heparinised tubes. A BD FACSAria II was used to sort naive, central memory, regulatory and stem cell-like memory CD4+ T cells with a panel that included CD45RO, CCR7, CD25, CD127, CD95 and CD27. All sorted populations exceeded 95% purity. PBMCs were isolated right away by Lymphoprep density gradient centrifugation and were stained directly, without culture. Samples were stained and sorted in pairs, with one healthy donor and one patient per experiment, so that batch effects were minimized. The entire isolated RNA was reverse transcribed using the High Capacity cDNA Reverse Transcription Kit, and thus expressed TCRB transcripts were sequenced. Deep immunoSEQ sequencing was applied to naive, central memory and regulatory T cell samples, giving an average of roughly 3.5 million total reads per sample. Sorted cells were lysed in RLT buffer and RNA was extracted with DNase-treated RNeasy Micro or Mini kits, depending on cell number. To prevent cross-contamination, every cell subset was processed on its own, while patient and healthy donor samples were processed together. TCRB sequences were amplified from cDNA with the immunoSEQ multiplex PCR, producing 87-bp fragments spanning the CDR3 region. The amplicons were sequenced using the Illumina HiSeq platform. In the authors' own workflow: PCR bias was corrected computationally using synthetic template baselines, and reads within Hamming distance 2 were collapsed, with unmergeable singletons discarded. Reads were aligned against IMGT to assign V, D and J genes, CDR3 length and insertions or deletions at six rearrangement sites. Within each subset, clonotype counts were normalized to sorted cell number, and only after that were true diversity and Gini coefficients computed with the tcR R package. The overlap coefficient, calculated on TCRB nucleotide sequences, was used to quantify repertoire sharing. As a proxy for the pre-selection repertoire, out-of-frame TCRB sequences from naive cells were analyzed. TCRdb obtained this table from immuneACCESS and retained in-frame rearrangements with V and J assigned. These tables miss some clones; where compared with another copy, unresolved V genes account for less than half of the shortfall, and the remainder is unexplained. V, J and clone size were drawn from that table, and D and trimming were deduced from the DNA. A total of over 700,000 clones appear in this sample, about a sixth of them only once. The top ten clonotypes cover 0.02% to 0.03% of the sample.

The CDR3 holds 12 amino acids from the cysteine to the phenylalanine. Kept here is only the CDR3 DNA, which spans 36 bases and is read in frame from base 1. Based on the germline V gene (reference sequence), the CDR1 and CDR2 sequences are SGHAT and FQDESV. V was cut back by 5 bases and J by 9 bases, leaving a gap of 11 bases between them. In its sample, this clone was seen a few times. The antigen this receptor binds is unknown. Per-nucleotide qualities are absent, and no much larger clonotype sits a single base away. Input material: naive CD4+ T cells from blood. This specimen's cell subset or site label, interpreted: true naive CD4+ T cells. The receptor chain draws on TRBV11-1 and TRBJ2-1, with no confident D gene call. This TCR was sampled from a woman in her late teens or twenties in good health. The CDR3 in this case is CASSPSLAEQFF. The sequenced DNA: TGTGCCAGCAGCCCCAGTTTGGCTGAGCAGTTCTTC.